The 16 T cell receptor beta chains given below trace back to one sample, sequenced in a study of type 1 regulatory T cells. Via MiXCR, TCRdb re-called the reads, giving one row per CDR3 protein. The table has 88,000 or so distinct CDR3 sequences, roughly 31% seen once; the top ten hold 2.2%. Material: CD4+ T cells, either the whole sample or a sorted fraction (not recorded which). These receptors were taken from a human donor in good health.

There are a few counts of this clonotype. The chain joins TRBV10-2 to TRBJ2-1, with no clear D. CDR1 and CDR2 (germline): WSHSY, SAAADI. V was trimmed by 4 bases and J by 0 bases, leaving 1 base between them. CDR3 length: 12 residues. CDR3 region: CASSVSYNEQFF. In DNA, the CDR3 is TGCGCCAGCAGTGTCTCCTACAATGAGCAGTTCTTC.

The V and J genes are TRBV2 and TRBJ2-2, with TRBD1 matching over 8 bases. The CDR3 covers 14 residues. Germline V gene sequence: CDR1 SNHLY, CDR2 FYNNEI. After removal of 3 bases from V and 7 bases from J, the junction contained 4 bases not matched to a gene. The CDR3 nucleotides are TGTGCCAGCAGTGAGGACAGGGCGATCGGGGAGCTGTTTTTT. Translation gives CASSEDRAIGELFF.

The chain recombines TRBV6-1 with TRBJ2-5, with a tentative D call TRBD1 (6 bases). Germline CDR1 reads MNHNS; CDR2 reads SASEGT. This CDR3 is 15 amino acids long. Between the trimmed V and J ends, which lost 0 bases and 1 base, there was a span of 9 bases. CDR3 residues: CASSEAWGPQETQYF. CDR3 sequence (DNA): TGTGCCAGCAGTGAAGCTTGGGGGCCCCAAGAGACCCAGTACTTC.

The V and J genes are TRBV7-2 and TRBJ2-6; perhaps TRBD2 as D (5 bases). Per germline, CDR1 SGHTA and CDR2 FQGNSA. This CDR3 comprises 19 residues. The ends were cut back, 0 bases at V and 1 base at J, with 16 bases in the middle. The CDR3 DNA sequence: TGTGCCAGCAGCTTAGCCAGGACGGTGACGGGATCTGGGGCCAACGTCCTGACTTTC. It specifies CASSLARTVTGSGANVLTF.

The chain recombines TRBV18 with TRBJ2-5, with 9 bases aligning to TRBD2. This CDR3 comprises 16 residues. With V trimmed by 1 base and J by 4 bases, 7 bases remained unmatched. The V gene's germline CDR1 is KGHSH and CDR2 LQKENI. CDR3 in DNA: TGTGCCAGCTCACCACTAGCGGGAGAGCTTCGAGAGACCCAGTACTTC. This encodes CASSPLAGELRETQYF.

This chain links TRBV7-6 with TRBJ2-5, with 7 bases matching TRBD2. The junction had 13 bases not matched to a gene; V was cut back by 1 base and J by 5 bases. This CDR3 region has 17 residues. Germline CDR1 SGHVS, CDR2 FNYEAQ. CDR3: CASSLVAPGGTKETQYF. CDR3 nucleotides: TGTGCCAGCAGCTTAGTAGCCCCGGGAGGCACAAAGGAGACCCAGTACTTC.

The table lists this clonotype with a few counts. This rearrangement joins TRBV27 to TRBJ1-1; D gene unclear. Trimming removed 4 bases at V and 0 bases at J, with 9 bases between. CDR1 MNHEY and CDR2 SMNVEV come from the germline V gene (reference sequence). There are 14 residues in the CDR3. The CDR3 DNA reads TGTGCCAGCAGTTCTACCGGCCTGAACACTGAAGCTTTCTTT. Amino acid sequence: CASSSTGLNTEAFF.

The V and J genes are TRBV7-2 and TRBJ1-5, with D perhaps matching TRBD1 (5 bases). The V gene's germline CDR1 is SGHTA and CDR2 FQGNSA. Trimming cost V 5 bases and J 7 bases, with 21 bases left between them. This CDR3 is built from 16 residues. Written as DNA, the CDR3 is TGTGCCAGCAGCCCAACCGGGACGGCCCCTAGCCAGCCCCAGCATTTT. It translates to CASSPTGTAPSQPQHF.

The CDR3 DNA reads as TGTGCCAGCAGCTTAAGCGGGGGACAAGAGACCCAGTACTTC. Amino acids: CASSLSGGQETQYF. The chain links TRBV11-2 to TRBJ2-5; TRBD2 matches at 8 bases. J was trimmed by 2 bases and V by 2 bases; bases with no gene match: 1. Germline assignment: CDR1 SGHAT and CDR2 FQNNGV. This CDR3 has 14 residues.

In its sample, this clonotype was seen a few times. The V gene is TRBV20-1, the J gene TRBJ2-3, with a tentative D call TRBD2 (5 bases). CDR3 length: 15 amino acids. The V and J ends lost 3 bases and 1 base respectively, with 14 bases between them. Per the germline V gene, CDR1 is DFQATT and CDR2 is SNEGSKA (reference sequence). The CDR3 nucleotides are TGCAGTGCTAGCGAGCGGAGCAGTGGCACAGATACGCAGTATTTT. Its protein is CSASERSSGTDTQYF.

CDR3 in amino acids: CSARPITGGYTF. In nucleotides, the CDR3 is TGCAGTGCAAGGCCCATCACGGGGGGCTACACCTTC. The V and J genes are TRBV20-1 and TRBJ1-2; unclear D gene. The CDR3 totals 12 residues. V was clipped by 6 bases and J by 8 bases, with 16 bases between them. Per germline, CDR1 DFQATT and CDR2 SNEGSKA (reference sequence).

The rearrangement joins TRBV7-2 to TRBJ1-1; 7 bases match TRBD1. V was pared by 2 bases and J by 1 base, with 13 bases of the junction left unmatched. CDR1 SGHTA and CDR2 FQGNSA come from the germline V gene. The length of the CDR3 is 18 residues. The CDR3 DNA follows: TGTGCCAGCAGCTTATGGATGGGACAGACCACTCCGAACACTGAAGCTTTCTTT. Its translation: CASSLWMGQTTPNTEAFF.

This clonotype has only a few counts. The chain carries TRBV28 and TRBJ2-5; 13 bases are a match to TRBD2. V trimming: 4 bases; J trimming: 5 bases; junction bases outside the gene matches: 10. CDR3 length: 17 residues. The germline CDR1 and CDR2 sequences are MDHEN and SYDVKM. CDR3 region: CASSSSTSGRAWETQYF. The CDR3 DNA reads as TGTGCCAGCAGTTCCTCCACTAGCGGGAGGGCCTGGGAGACCCAGTACTTC.

A few counts support this clonotype. V usage is TRBV10-2 and J usage is TRBJ2-2; a possible D gene is TRBD2 (6 bases). This CDR3 spans 17 amino acids. V dropped 2 bases and J dropped 7 bases, with 20 bases sitting between them. Per the germline V gene, CDR1 is WSHSY and CDR2 is SAAADI. CDR3 residues: CASSEIRGLAQIGELFF. DNA of the CDR3: TGCGCCAGCAGTGAGATTCGCGGGCTAGCGCAAATCGGGGAGCTGTTTTTT.

The gene calls are TRBV10-3 and TRBJ2-5; 7 nucleotides line up with TRBD1. The CDR3 is 20 amino acids. In germline, CDR1 is ENHRY, CDR2 SYGVKD. Trimming removed 2 bases from V and 5 bases from J; junction bases left unmatched: 23. The CDR3: CAISEGYGVTGLTDGETQYF. The CDR3 DNA follows: TGTGCCATCAGTGAGGGATACGGGGTGACAGGGCTCACAGACGGGGAGACCCAGTACTTC.

The rearrangement joins TRBV28 to TRBJ1-2; D gene ambiguous. The germline V gene encodes CDR1 MDHEN and CDR2 SYDVKM. The CDR3 extends over 15 amino acids. Deletions cut 2 bases from V and 6 bases from J, with 16 bases between. CDR3 nucleotide sequence: TGTGCCAGCAGTTTAGGAGGCGGGTGGAGGAATGGCTACACCTTC. As protein: CASSLGGGWRNGYTF.